This T cell receptor beta chain originates from a study of glioma-infiltrating T cells after dendritic cell vaccination. General study results and limits: Only a small number of patients had complete blood and tumor samples. Longer survival after dendritic cell vaccination followed higher pretreatment TIL content.

This table comes from immunoSEQ multiplex PCR, and its TCRdb copy is limited to in-frame clones, with some not included. This table has almost 90,000 clones, 83% appearing once. Time point reported: after dendritic cell vaccination, including at tumor progression/relapse. This clone was observed a handful of times. Its target is unknown. V shed 5 bases and J shed 4 bases, with 12 bases lying between them. The CDR3 runs 13 residues. Germline values: CDR1 MNHEY, CDR2 SVGAGI. The sample here was blood, taken after dendritic cell vaccination. The TCR sequence derives from a human donor with glioblastoma. The chain combines TRBV6-5 with TRBJ2-7, with D possibly TRBD2 on 6 matching bases. The CDR3 region has the DNA TGTGCCAGCAGTACCTTGGGAGGATACGAGCAGTACTTC. Its translation: CASSTLGGYEQYF.